This TCR beta chain was recorded in a study of post-analysis software for immune sequencing data. Built from TCR beta cDNA, the libraries had unique molecular identifiers in them. MiXCR was run by TCRdb on the PCR reads, yielding one entry per CDR3 protein. Of around 440,000 distinct CDR3 sequences in the sample, 40% to 55% were seen once. Sequenced sample: blood. The sequence came from a girl between 10 and 17 years old with multiple sclerosis.

Here the CDR3 reads CATSDLTGPDTQYF. DNA for the CDR3: TGTGCCACCAGTGATCTGACAGGTCCAGATACGCAGTATTTT. The chain has TRBV24-1 and TRBJ2-3; a weak D match, TRBD1 (6 bases). The length of the CDR3 is 14 residues. V lost 3 bases, J lost 4 bases, and 10 bases lay in between. CDR1 is KGHDR and CDR2 is SFDVKD in the germline V gene.